The clone carrying this TCR beta chain was observed many times. The antigen is undetermined. Amplified material comprised TCR beta CDR3 regions derived from RNA transcripts. HTBI primers were used in a first-round RT-PCR, which preceded a second-round multiplex PCR. TCRdb fed the multiplex PCR reads into MiXCR, producing one record per CDR3 protein. The table includes 600,000 to 700,000 distinct CDR3 sequences, about 41% detected once. This sample was included in a study of Graves' ophthalmopathy and Graves' hyperthyroidism. Study results and caveats: The study's model predicted ophthalmopathy progression at 65% to 71% sensitivity and 72% to 85% specificity. Among expanded thyroid clonotypes above 0.001 frequency, most also occurred in blood.

Uncontrolled infections, other autoimmune diseases, pregnancy or lactation barred patients from enrollment. The PBMCs were taken from less than 11 ml of fresh peripheral blood. V shed 6 bases and J 7 bases; nucleotides not matched to a gene: 6. The CDR3 consists of 14 residues. This receptor was identified in an adult man with Graves' ophthalmopathy. The V call is TRBV12-3 or TRBV12-4, the J call TRBJ1-5; 10 bases line up with TRBD1. Sequenced: peripheral blood. This chain's CDR3 is CASSRQGADQPQHF. The CDR3 coding sequence is TGTGCCAGCAGCAGACAGGGGGCAGACCAGCCCCAGCATTTT.